The rows below give T cell receptor beta chains drawn from one sample of a study of T cells in Graves' hyperthyroidism and ophthalmopathy. TCRdb reprocessed the multiplex PCR reads via MiXCR and lists one record per CDR3 protein. The repertoire includes about 500,000 distinct CDR3 sequences, about 16% of them detected once, and around 32% sits in the top ten. The sample was blood. The receptors were gathered from a woman in her 30s with Graves' ophthalmopathy. Both conserved end residues are part of each CDR3. Each record gives: J gene, D gene, clone size, V gene, CDR3 DNA, CDR3 protein. A D gene is named only where the DNA matches it firmly. Expanded clones are given a class, and other clones once, few, many or no size at all.

TRBJ1-5 | - | few | TRBV3-1 | TGTGCCAGCAGCCAAACACAGGGTTCGGGTCAGCCCCAGCATTTT | CASSQTQGSGQPQHF
TRBJ2-1 | TRBD2 | few | TRBV11-2 | TGTGCCAGCAGCTTAGGATCACTAGCGGGGGTCTCCTACAATGAGCAGTTCTTC | CASSLGSLAGVSYNEQFF
TRBJ1-1 | - | many | TRBV20-1 | TGCACCTTCTGGGTGGGGCAGTCTGAAGCTTTCTTT | CTFWVGQSEAFF
TRBJ2-7 | TRBD2 | - | TRBV28 | TGTGCCAGCAGCGCTGTGCTAGCGGGAGGAAGGTACGAGCAGTACTTC | CASSAVLAGGRYEQYF
TRBJ1-5 | - | few | TRBV7-9 | TGTGCCAGCAGCGTCCTCGGTCAGCCCCAGCATTTT | CASSVLGQPQHF
TRBJ1-3 | - | few | TRBV4-1 | TGCGCCAGCAGCCTGACAGCGGCGGGGGGAAAGATTGGAAACACCATATATTTT | CASSLTAAGGKIGNTIYF
TRBJ1-5 | - | many | TRBV5-5 | TGTGCCAGCAGCTTCAGGGGTAGCAATCAGCCCCAGCATTTT | CASSFRGSNQPQHF
TRBJ2-7 | - | few | TRBV6-5 | TGTGCCAGCAGTTACTTGCTGGGACGGCCGTACGAGCAGTACTTC | CASSYLLGRPYEQYF
TRBJ2-5 | - | many | TRBV4-3 | TGCGCCAGCAGCCAAGGGGCCGGGTGGGGAGAGACCCAGTACTTC | CASSQGAGWGETQYF
TRBJ1-5 | - | many | TRBV19 | TGTGCCAGTGCGCAGGGTAATCTTCAGCCCCAGCATTTT | CASAQGNLQPQHF
TRBJ1-2 | TRBD1 | - | TRBV4-1 | TGCGCCAGCAGCCACGGGACAGGGAGTATCTATGGCTACACCTTC | CASSHGTGSIYGYTF
TRBJ2-2 | TRBD2 | many | TRBV12-3/TRBV12-4 | TGTGCCAGCAGTTTGGGGCTAGCGGCGAACACCGGGGAGCTGTTTTTT | CASSLGLAANTGELFF
TRBJ2-2 | - | - | TRBV19 | TGTGCCAGTAGTATAGACAGGGCAAGCACCGGGGAGCTGTTTTTT | CASSIDRASTGELFF
TRBJ2-5 | - | many | TRBV20-1 | TGCAGTGCTAGAGCAGGTTTGACATTTCAAGAGACCCAGTACTTC | CSARAGLTFQETQYF
TRBJ2-3 | TRBD2 | many | TRBV2 | TGTGCCAGCAGATTACAACTAGCGAGCACAGATACGCAGTATTTT | CASRLQLASTDTQYF
TRBJ1-1 | - | few | TRBV5-1 | TGCGCCAGCAGCTTGGCGGGGCAGCTTCGGGCTTTCTTT | CASSLAGQLRAFF
TRBJ2-1 | TRBD2 | few | TRBV7-2 | TGTGCCAGCAGTCCCGGGAGGGGACCCTACAATGAGCAGTTCTTC | CASSPGRGPYNEQFF